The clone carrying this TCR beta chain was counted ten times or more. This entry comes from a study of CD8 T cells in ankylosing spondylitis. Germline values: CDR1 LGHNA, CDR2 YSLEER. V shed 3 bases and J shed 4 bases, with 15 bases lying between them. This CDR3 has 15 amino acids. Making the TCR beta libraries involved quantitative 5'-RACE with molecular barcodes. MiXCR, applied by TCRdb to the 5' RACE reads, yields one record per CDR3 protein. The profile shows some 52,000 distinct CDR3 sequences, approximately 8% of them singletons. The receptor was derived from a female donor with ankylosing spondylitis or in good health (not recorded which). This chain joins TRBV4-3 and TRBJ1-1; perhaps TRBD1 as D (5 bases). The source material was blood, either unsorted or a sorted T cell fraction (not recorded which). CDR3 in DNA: TGCGCCAGCAGCCACGCCTCGACAGTCGCCACTGAAGCTTTCTTT. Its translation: CASSHASTVATEAFF.